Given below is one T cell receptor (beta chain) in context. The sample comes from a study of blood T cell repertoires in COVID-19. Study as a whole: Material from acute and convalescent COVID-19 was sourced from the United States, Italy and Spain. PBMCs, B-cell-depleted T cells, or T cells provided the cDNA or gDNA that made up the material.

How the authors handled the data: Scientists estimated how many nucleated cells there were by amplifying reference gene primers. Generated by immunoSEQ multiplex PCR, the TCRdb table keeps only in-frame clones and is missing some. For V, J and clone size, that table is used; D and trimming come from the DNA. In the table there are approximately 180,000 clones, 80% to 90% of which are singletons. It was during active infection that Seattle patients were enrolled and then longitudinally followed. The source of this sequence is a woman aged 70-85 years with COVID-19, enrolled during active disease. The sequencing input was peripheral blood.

This CDR3 is CASSFQRESSEQYF. CDR3 bases: TGCGCCAGCAGCTTTCAGAGGGAGTCATCCGAGCAGTACTTC. This chain links TRBV5-1 with TRBJ2-7; D possibly corresponds to TRBD2 (5 bases). Germline V gene data show CDR1 as SGHRS and CDR2 as YFSETQ. The CDR3 sequence is 14 residues long. V was cut by 2 bases and J by 6 bases, with 15 bases left in between.